This T cell receptor beta chain originates from a study of blood T cell repertoires in COVID-19. Study as a whole: Both acute and convalescent COVID-19 samples were obtained from the United States, Italy and Spain.

How the authors handled the data: Estimates of nucleated cell counts were drawn from the amplification of reference gene primers. Sequencing was performed with immunoSEQ multiplex PCR; in TCRdb, only in-frame clones are kept and a portion is missing. The V and J calls and clone size are taken from that table; D and trimming were inferred from the DNA. The sample records 200,000 or so clones, about 87% being singletons. During the 2 weeks before they entered the study, exposed participants had met someone with a PCR-confirmed or clinician-diagnosed COVID-19 case. Per germline, CDR1 MNHNY and CDR2 SVGAGI (reference sequence). The CDR3 contains 15 residues. V lost 0 bases and J 1 base, leaving 6 bases between the germline ends.

The specimen sequenced was PBMCs or T cells enriched from blood (not recorded which). The TCR was taken from a woman aged 25 to 39 who had been exposed to COVID-19. The chain joins TRBV6-6 to TRBJ2-2; D is unclear. The CDR3 DNA reads as TGTGCCAGCAGTTACTCCCCCGGGAACACCGGGGAGCTGTTTTTT. Translated, it gives CASSYSPGNTGELFF.